This passage covers 20 T cell receptor beta chains from one sample sequenced in a study of brain T cells in children with intractable seizures. The method was immunoSEQ multiplex PCR; TCRdb's version includes in-frame clones alone and lacks a portion of them. The profile shows around 70,000 clones, approximately 94% of them singletons. The material sequenced was peripheral blood, taken at surgery. The receptors stem from a boy younger than two with tuberous sclerosis and intractable seizures.

This clone showed up just once. The chain uses TRBV5-4 and TRBJ1-4; D possibly corresponds to TRBD1 (5 bases). CDR1 is SGHNT and CDR2 is YYREEE in the germline V gene (reference sequence). The CDR3 is 14 amino acids. V was pared by 1 base and J by 7 bases, with 11 bases between. The CDR3 loop is CASSLQGVGEKLFF. CDR3 DNA: TGTGCCAGCAGCTTGCAAGGGGTCGGTGAAAAACTGTTTTTT.

The chain links TRBV7-3 to TRBJ2-7; D uncertain. The V gene lost 5 bases and the J gene lost 3 bases, with 11 bases spanning the gap. Germline assignment: CDR1 SGHTA and CDR2 FQGTGA. The CDR3 consists of 13 residues. CDR3 nucleotide sequence: TGTGCCAGCAGCCCGCTGGTCGGCTACGAGCAGTACTTC. Translation: CASSPLVGYEQYF.

The chain has TRBV9 and TRBJ2-5; TRBD1 aligns across 10 bases. CDR3 length: 15 residues. CDR1 is SGDLS, CDR2 YYNGEE, per germline. V shed 3 bases, J shed 7 bases, and the junction held 9 bases outside the gene matches. The CDR3 loop is CASSGDRGLQGTQYF. DNA for the CDR3: TGTGCCAGCAGCGGGGACAGGGGCCTCCAGGGGACCCAGTACTTC.

The chain carries TRBV19 and TRBJ1-2; 9 bases agree with TRBD1. This CDR3 comprises 15 residues. CDR1 is LNHDA and CDR2 is SQIVND in the germline V gene (reference sequence). The V gene end was trimmed by 5 bases and the J gene end by 1 base; junction bases not matched to a gene: 5. The CDR3 loop is CASSSRQGVNYGYTF. The CDR3 DNA is TGTGCCAGTAGTTCTCGACAGGGGGTTAACTATGGCTACACCTTC. The entire variable domain, with the rest obtained from reference TRBV19 and TRBJ1-2, is as follows: DGGITQSPKYLFRKEGQNVTLSCEQNLNHDAMYWYRQDPGQGLRLIYYSQIVNDFQKGDIAEGYSVSREKKESFPLTVTSAQKNPTAFYLCASSSRQGVNYGYTFGSGTRLTVV.

V and J are TRBV3-1 (or the pseudogene TRBV3-2) and TRBJ1-2; 12 nucleotides line up with TRBD1. This CDR3 comprises 17 residues. J gave up 5 bases and V 2 bases, and 9 bases lay outside the gene matches. Per the germline V gene, CDR1 is LGHDT and CDR2 is YNNKEL (reference sequence). The CDR3 reads CASSQSGTGGWGYGYTF. The CDR3 coding sequence is TGTGCCAGCAGCCAATCCGGGACAGGGGGCTGGGGGTATGGCTACACCTTC.

The chain uses TRBV2 and TRBJ1-2, with 7 bases matching TRBD1. The CDR3 has 16 amino acids. The V gene's germline CDR1 is SNHLY and CDR2 FYNNEI. J was trimmed by 8 bases and V by 6 bases; bases with no gene match: 18. This CDR3 reads CASRPGQRDSVGGYTF. CDR3 nucleotides: TGTGCCAGCAGACCGGGACAGAGGGACTCGGTTGGCGGCTACACCTTC.

J is TRBJ1-1 and V is TRBV5-1; D unresolved. This CDR3 has 15 residues. V lost 0 bases and J lost 7, with 16 bases in between. CDR1 SGHRS and CDR2 YFSETQ come from the germline V gene. CDR3 in amino acids: CASSLVRTGENEAFF. DNA of the CDR3: TGCGCCAGCAGCTTGGTCAGGACTGGAGAAAATGAAGCTTTCTTT.

This chain's CDR3 is CAWSQPDRAFNQPQHF. In DNA form, the CDR3 reads TGTGCCTGGAGTCAGCCCGACAGGGCTTTCAATCAGCCCCAGCATTTT. The chain couples TRBV30 to TRBJ1-5, with 7 bases matching TRBD1. Germline V gene lookup returns CDR1 GTSNPN and CDR2 SVGIG (reference sequence). This CDR3 contains 16 residues. V trimming: 2 bases; J trimming: 3 bases; junction bases outside the gene matches: 10. Complete variable domain (other parts from reference TRBV30 and TRBJ1-5): SQTIHQWPATLVQPVGSPLSLECTVEGTSNPNLYWYRQAAGRGLQLLFYSVGIGQISSEVPQNLSASRPQDRQFILSSKKLLLSDSGFYLCAWSQPDRAFNQPQHFGDGTRLSIL.

The genes are TRBV19 and TRBJ2-2, with D uncertain. Germline V lookup: CDR1 LNHDA, CDR2 SQIVND (reference sequence). V lost 5 bases and J 3 bases, leaving 10 bases between the germline ends. There are 14 residues in the CDR3. The CDR3 protein is CASSPEPDTGELFF. CDR3 sequence (DNA): TGTGCCAGTAGTCCGGAGCCGGACACCGGGGAGCTGTTTTTT.

V and J are TRBV27 and TRBJ1-2; TRBD1 matches 9 bases. Germline CDR1 MNHEY, CDR2 SMNVEV (reference sequence). Trimming cost V 1 base and J 1 base; bases outside gene matches: 7. The CDR3 totals 17 residues. The CDR3 sequence: CASSLYPGTGINYGYTF. The CDR3, as DNA: TGTGCCAGCAGTTTATACCCCGGGACAGGGATTAACTATGGCTACACCTTC.

The V gene is TRBV7-9, the J gene TRBJ1-4; TRBD1 matches at 7 bases. V shed 0 bases and J 3 bases; nucleotides not matched to a gene: 4. CDR1 and CDR2 (germline): SEHNR, FQNEAQ (reference sequence). This CDR3 spans 16 amino acids. CDR3 nucleotides: TGTGCCAGCAGCTTAGCGACAGGGACCTCTAATGAAAAACTGTTTTTT. Translation gives CASSLATGTSNEKLFF. Together with reference TRBV7-9 and TRBJ1-4, the CDR3 gives the full variable domain: DTGVSQNPRHKITKRGQNVTFRCDPISEHNRLYWYRQTLGQGPEFLTYFQNEAQLEKSRLLSDRFSAERPKGSFSTLEIQRTEQGDSAMYLCASSLATGTSNEKLFFGSGTQLSVL.

The rearrangement links TRBV6-4 to TRBJ2-1, with D hard to call. The germline V and J ends were trimmed by 0 bases and 5 bases, with 8 bases remaining between them. From germline, CDR1 is MRHNA and CDR2 SNTAGT. CDR3 size: 14 residues. The DNA for the CDR3 is TGTGCCAGCAGTGACTCGATGGAGCACAATGAGCAGTTCTTC. Encoded protein: CASSDSMEHNEQFF.

The gene calls are TRBV24-1 and TRBJ1-2; D is possibly TRBD1 (5 bases). V dropped 7 bases and J dropped 5 bases, with 10 bases sitting between them. The CDR3 spans 12 residues. CDR1 KGHDR and CDR2 SFDVKD come from the germline V gene. CDR3 protein: CATSYAGYGYTF. The CDR3 region has the DNA TGTGCCACCAGCTATGCAGGGTATGGCTACACCTTC.

This chain uses TRBV12-3 or TRBV12-4 with TRBJ2-1; D is possibly TRBD1 or TRBD2 (5 bases each). The V and J ends lost 8 bases and 5 bases respectively, with 13 bases between them. The CDR3 consists of 13 residues. Written as DNA, the CDR3 is TGTGCCAGCGAGGGGCCCCGACACAATGAGCAGTTCTTC. This codes for CASEGPRHNEQFF.

This chain connects TRBV19 to TRBJ1-1, with 7 bases aligning to TRBD1. Trimming cost V 8 bases and J 3 bases; bases outside gene matches: 6. The CDR3 covers 13 residues. Germline CDR1 LNHDA, CDR2 SQIVND (reference sequence). In nucleotides, the CDR3 is TGTGCCAGTGGGTTCACAGGGGACACTGAAGCTTTCTTT. Protein sequence: CASGFTGDTEAFF. Full variable domain (rest looked up from reference TRBV19 and TRBJ1-1): DGGITQSPKYLFRKEGQNVTLSCEQNLNHDAMYWYRQDPGQGLRLIYYSQIVNDFQKGDIAEGYSVSREKKESFPLTVTSAQKNPTAFYLCASGFTGDTEAFFGQGTRLTVV.

The chain employs TRBV19 and TRBJ1-5, with D unresolved. The CDR3 totals 18 residues. Trimming cost V 0 bases and J 0 bases, with 15 bases left between them. The germline V gene has CDR1 LNHDA and CDR2 SQIVND (reference sequence). This chain's CDR3 is CASSIDPFLWGSNQPQHF. CDR3 coding DNA: TGTGCCAGTAGTATAGACCCCTTTCTGTGGGGTAGCAATCAGCCCCAGCATTTT.

The rearrangement links TRBV6-5 to TRBJ2-1, with a tentative D call TRBD2 (5 bases). The CDR3 totals 15 residues. CDR1 is MNHEY, CDR2 SVGAGI, per germline. Trimming cost V 0 bases and J 6 bases, with 12 bases left between them. DNA for the CDR3: TGTGCCAGCAGTTACTCCTCGGGTCGGGGCAATGAGCAGTTCTTC. Amino acid sequence: CASSYSSGRGNEQFF.

The CDR3 sequence: CASSAQLRTDTQYF. The CDR3, as DNA: TGTGCCAGCAGCGCACAACTCCGCACAGATACGCAGTATTTT. The chain employs TRBV9 and TRBJ2-3; no firm D call. The CDR3 consists of 14 residues. Per the germline V gene, CDR1 is SGDLS and CDR2 is YYNGEE. The V end lost 3 bases, the J end lost 1 base, and 9 bases lay between the germline ends.

This clone was counted once. CDR3 protein: CASSFGYTGELFF. The DNA for the CDR3 is TGTGCCAGCAGCTTTGGGTACACCGGGGAGCTGTTTTTT. The genes are TRBV11-2 and TRBJ2-2; no reliable D call. The CDR3 consists of 13 residues. Deletions cut 3 bases from V and 3 bases from J, with 5 bases between. Germline V gene lookup returns CDR1 SGHAT and CDR2 FQNNGV.

In its sample, this clone was seen once. The gene calls are TRBV27 and TRBJ1-1, with D possibly matching TRBD1 (5 bases). This CDR3 is 14 amino acids long. Trimming pared 6 bases from V and 2 bases from J, leaving 13 bases between. Germline V gives CDR1 MNHEY, CDR2 SMNVEV (reference sequence). The CDR3 DNA reads as TGTGCCAGCAGACTAAGATGGGGCAACACTGAAGCTTTCTTT. This translates into CASRLRWGNTEAFF.